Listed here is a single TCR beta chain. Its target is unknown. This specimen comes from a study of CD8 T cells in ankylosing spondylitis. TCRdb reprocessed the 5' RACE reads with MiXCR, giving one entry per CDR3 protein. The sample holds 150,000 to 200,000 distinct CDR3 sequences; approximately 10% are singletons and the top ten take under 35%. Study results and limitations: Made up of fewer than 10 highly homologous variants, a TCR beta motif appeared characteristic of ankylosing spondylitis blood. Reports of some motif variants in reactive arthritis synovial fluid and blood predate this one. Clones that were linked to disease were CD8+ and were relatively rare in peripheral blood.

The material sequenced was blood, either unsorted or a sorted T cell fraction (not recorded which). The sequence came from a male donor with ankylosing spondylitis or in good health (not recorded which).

The CDR3 sequence: CASSFDKTGSLYEQYF. CDR3 sequence (DNA): TGTGCCAGCAGTTTTGATAAGACAGGGTCCCTCTACGAGCAGTACTTC. V and J are TRBV12-3 or TRBV12-4 and TRBJ2-7, with TRBD1 identical over 7 bases. This CDR3 has 16 residues. After removal of 3 bases from V and 3 bases from J, the junction contained 11 bases not matched to a gene.